The 3 T cell receptor beta chains presented below share a single source sample, sequenced in a study of blood T cell repertoires in COVID-19. Sequenced by immunoSEQ multiplex PCR; TCRdb stores in-frame clones only, minus some. The data contain hundreds of thousands of clones, 79% of them seen just once; the ten biggest clones take up over 3%. Source material: peripheral blood. The receptors come from a woman in her forties with active or convalescent COVID-19.

The chain links TRBV20-1 to TRBJ1-2; a possible D gene is TRBD1 (5 bases). Trimming shortened V by 3 bases and J by 8 bases, and 10 bases separated the two germline ends. This CDR3 is built from 11 residues. CDR1 and CDR2 from the germline V gene are DFQATT and SNEGSKA (reference sequence). The CDR3 sequence: CSASPPGGYTF. The CDR3 bases are TGCAGTGCTAGCCCCCCAGGGGGCTACACCTTC.

The chain combines TRBV7-2 with TRBJ2-7, with TRBD2 identical over 8 bases. Germline CDR1 reads SGHTA; CDR2 reads FQGNSA. The V and J ends lost 5 bases and 6 bases, in that order; junction bases with no gene match: 12. The CDR3 extends over 15 amino acids. CDR3 loop: CASSRNGGEVGEQYF. The DNA of the CDR3 is TGTGCCAGCAGCCGGAACGGGGGGGAAGTTGGCGAGCAGTACTTC.

This clone occurred many times. This rearrangement joins TRBV30 to TRBJ2-6; perhaps TRBD2 as D (5 bases). The CDR3 consists of 15 residues. The germline V and J ends were trimmed by 0 bases and 1 base, with 7 bases remaining between them. Germline-derived CDR1 and CDR2 are GTSNPN and SVGIG (reference sequence). CDR3 protein: CAWSVLGSGANVLTF. The CDR3, as DNA: TGTGCCTGGAGTGTACTAGGGTCTGGGGCCAACGTCCTGACTTTC.